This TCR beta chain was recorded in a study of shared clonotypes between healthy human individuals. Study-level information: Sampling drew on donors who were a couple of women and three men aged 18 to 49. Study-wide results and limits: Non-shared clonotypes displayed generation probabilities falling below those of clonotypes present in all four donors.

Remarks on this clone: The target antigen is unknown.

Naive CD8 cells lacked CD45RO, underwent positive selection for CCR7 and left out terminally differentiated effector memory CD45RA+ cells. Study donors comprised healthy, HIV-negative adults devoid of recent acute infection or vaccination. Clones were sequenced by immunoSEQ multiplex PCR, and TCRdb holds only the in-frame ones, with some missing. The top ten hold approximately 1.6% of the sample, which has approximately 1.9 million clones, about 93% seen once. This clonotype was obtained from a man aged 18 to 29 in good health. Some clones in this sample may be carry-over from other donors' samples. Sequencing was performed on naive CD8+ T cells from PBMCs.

Here the CDR3 DNA reads TGCGCCAGCAGCCAATGGGGATCACCCCTCCACTTT. Its translation: CASSQWGSPLHF. This chain connects TRBV4-1 to TRBJ1-6, with D hard to call. Germline assignment: CDR1 MGHRA and CDR2 YSYEKL. This CDR3 has 12 amino acids. V was clipped by 2 bases and J by 10 bases, with 6 bases between them.